A selection of T cell receptor beta chains follows, all from one sample in a study of T cell responses to AZD1222 COVID-19 vaccine. TCRdb's copy holds only in-frame clones and misses some; the assay was immunoSEQ multiplex PCR. The data contain 180,000 or so clones, about 89% of them singletons. The sample in question was peripheral blood, obtained on day 0 of AZD1222 vaccination. The receptors derive from an adult in good health. Both conserved end residues are part of each CDR3. Fields, in order: CDR3 length, V gene, D gene, clone size, J gene, CDR3 DNA, CDR3 protein. The D gene is left open where the match is weak. The size of a clone is reported for some rows only, either as once, few or many, or as a class for expanded clones.

CDR3 length: 15; V gene: TRBV4-3; D gene: TRBD2; clone size: .; J gene: TRBJ2-1; CDR3 DNA: TGCGCCAGCAGCCAGACTAGCGGGAGAGGAGGTGAGCAGTTCTTC; CDR3 protein: CASSQTSGRGGEQFF
CDR3 length: 16; V gene: TRBV28; D gene: TRBD1; clone size: .; J gene: TRBJ1-2; CDR3 DNA: TGTGCCAGCACGGCGGGACAGCCTGTCGGAGGTGGGGGCTACACCTTC; CDR3 protein: CASTAGQPVGGGGYTF
CDR3 length: 14; V gene: TRBV19; D gene: TRBD2; clone size: .; J gene: TRBJ2-5; CDR3 DNA: TGTGCCAGTAGTAGTAGCGGGGGCCAAGAGACCCAGTACTTC; CDR3 protein: CASSSSGGQETQYF
CDR3 length: 13; V gene: TRBV30; D gene: .; clone size: .; J gene: TRBJ1-1; CDR3 DNA: TGTGCTTATACCTGGGGCAGCAACACTGAAGCTTTCTTT; CDR3 protein: CAYTWGSNTEAFF
CDR3 length: 11; V gene: TRBV10-2; D gene: .; clone size: .; J gene: TRBJ1-1; CDR3 DNA: TGCGCCAGCCGAGTGAACACTGAAGCTTTCTTT; CDR3 protein: CASRVNTEAFF
CDR3 length: 16; V gene: TRBV10-3; D gene: .; clone size: .; J gene: TRBJ2-2; CDR3 DNA: TGTGCCATCAGCCTATTGTGGGAGATATCATCCGGGGAGCTGTTTTTT; CDR3 protein: CAISLLWEISSGELFF
CDR3 length: 15; V gene: TRBV24-1; D gene: .; clone size: .; J gene: TRBJ2-1; CDR3 DNA: TGTGCCACCAGTGACCACAGGGTAGTGGGCAATGAGCAGTTCTTC; CDR3 protein: CATSDHRVVGNEQFF
CDR3 length: 14; V gene: TRBV28; D gene: .; clone size: .; J gene: TRBJ2-2; CDR3 DNA: TGTGCCACTCAAGACGGCACGAACACCGGGGAGCTGTTTTTT; CDR3 protein: CATQDGTNTGELFF
CDR3 length: 17; V gene: TRBV7-2; D gene: TRBD2; clone size: once; J gene: TRBJ2-3; CDR3 DNA: TGTGCCAGCAGCTTAGCCCCAAGCGGGAGTCGGGCAGATACGCAGTATTTT; CDR3 protein: CASSLAPSGSRADTQYF
CDR3 length: 12; V gene: TRBV30; D gene: .; clone size: .; J gene: TRBJ1-6; CDR3 DNA: TGTGCCTGGAACGAGGGGAATTCACCCCTCCACTTT; CDR3 protein: CAWNEGNSPLHF